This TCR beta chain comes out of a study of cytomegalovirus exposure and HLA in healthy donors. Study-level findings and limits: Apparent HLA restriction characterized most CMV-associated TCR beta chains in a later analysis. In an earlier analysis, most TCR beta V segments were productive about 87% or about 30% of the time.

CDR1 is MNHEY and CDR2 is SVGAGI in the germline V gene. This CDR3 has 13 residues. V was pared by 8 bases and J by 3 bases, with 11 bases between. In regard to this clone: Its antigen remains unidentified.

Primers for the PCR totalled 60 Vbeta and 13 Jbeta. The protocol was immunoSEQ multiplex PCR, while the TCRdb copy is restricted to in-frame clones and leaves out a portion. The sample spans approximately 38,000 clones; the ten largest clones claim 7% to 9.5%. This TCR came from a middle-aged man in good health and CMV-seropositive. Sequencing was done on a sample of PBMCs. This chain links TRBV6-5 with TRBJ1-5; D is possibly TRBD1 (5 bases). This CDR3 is CASSAGNNQPQHF. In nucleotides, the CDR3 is TGTGCCAGCTCCGCAGGGAACAATCAGCCCCAGCATTTT.